The clone carrying this T cell receptor (beta chain) was observed a few times. Its antigen is unknown. This entry comes from a study of cytomegalovirus exposure and HLA in healthy donors. Whole-study results and caveats: A later look showed TCR association rates differing by HLA locus, highest for DRB1 and lowest for HLA-C.

This CDR3 is built from 13 residues. The V gene's germline CDR1 is SGHNT and CDR2 YENEEA. Trimming took 3 bases from V and 6 from J; bases not matched to a gene: 5. Primers for the PCR totalled 60 Vbeta and 13 Jbeta. Data came from immunoSEQ multiplex PCR; TCRdb stores just in-frame clones and leaves some out. The sample holds around 80,000 clones, roughly a tenth seen once. The J gene is TRBJ2-7, the V gene TRBV11-3; 7 bases fit TRBD2. The sequencing input was PBMCs. The sequence was collected from a man aged 55 to 70 in good health and CMV-seropositive. The CDR3 sequence: CASSFEGEGEQYF. CDR3 DNA sequence: TGTGCCAGCAGCTTTGAAGGGGAGGGCGAGCAGTACTTC.